This TCR beta chain was sequenced during a study of CD8+ T cells in alopecia areata. Study in general: Treatment of the treated patients consisted of oral tofacitinib, 5 to 10 mg twice daily. Notes on the study in general: Scalp lesions, especially in alopecia totalis/universalis, had higher clonality than normal scalp.

The table lists this clone with a few counts. Its antigen is as yet unknown. cDNA serving as the sequencing template came from extracted, reverse transcribed RNA. Assay: immunoSEQ multiplex PCR; the TCRdb copy retains only in-frame clones and omits some. Among roughly 180,000 clones, approximately 62% were seen once, and the ten largest hold 1.7%. Per the germline V gene, CDR1 is SGHAT and CDR2 is FQNNGV. CDR3 length equals 11 residues. V was cut by 5 bases and J by 6 bases, with 8 bases left in between. The V call is TRBV11-2, the J call TRBJ2-7; D call uncertain. The clonotype was recovered from a human donor with alopecia areata. The specimen was CD4+ T cells sorted from blood, collected at week 0. CDR3 sequence reads: CASSPSFEQYF. The CDR3 coding sequence is TGTGCCAGCAGCCCGTCATTCGAGCAGTACTTC. Together with reference TRBV11-2 and TRBJ2-7, the CDR3 gives the full variable domain: EAGVAQSPRYKIIEKRQSVAFWCNPISGHATLYWYQQILGQGPKLLIQFQNNGVVDDSQLPKDRFSAERLKGVDSTLKIQPAKLEDSAVYLCASSPSFEQYFGPGTRLTVT.